This T cell receptor (beta chain) was profiled in a study of blood T cell repertoires in COVID-19. The wider study: COVID-19 samples from acute and convalescent phases originated in the United States, Italy and Spain. T cells, B-cell-depleted T cells, or PBMCs supplied cDNA or gDNA.

The authors' processing: Cell counts per sample came from amplifying reference gene primers. Some clones are missing from TCRdb's copy, which holds only in-frame ones; the method was immunoSEQ multiplex PCR. Clonal size and the V and J genes are those of that table, whereas D and trimming came from the DNA. The data hold about 29,000 clones, with 70% to 90% observed a single time. Seattle cases were enrolled at active infection and followed longitudinally. The germline V gene has CDR1 MNHEY and CDR2 SVGAGI. CDR3 length: 14 amino acids. Unmatched junction bases numbered 5, after V lost 6 bases and J lost 3 bases.

This TCR was sampled from a woman of 80 years or more with COVID-19, enrolled during active disease. The genes are TRBV6-5 and TRBJ2-5; 9 bases fit TRBD1. Sequenced: peripheral blood. The CDR3 DNA is TGTGCCAGCAGCCAGGACAGGGGAAAAGAGACCCAGTACTTC. It encodes CASSQDRGKETQYF.